This T cell receptor (beta chain) was sequenced for a study of blood T cell repertoires in COVID-19. Study as a whole: Samples came from the United States, Italy and Spain, spanning acute and convalescent COVID-19. T cells, B-cell-depleted T cells, or PBMCs provided the cDNA or gDNA that served as material.

The V gene lost 0 bases and the J gene lost 5 bases, with 13 bases spanning the gap. This CDR3 has 15 amino acids. Per germline, CDR1 MGHRA and CDR2 YSYEKL. Per the original data handling: Nucleated cell number was recorded as an estimate derived from reference gene primer amplification. TCRdb keeps only in-frame clones here, not all; method: immunoSEQ multiplex PCR. V, J and clone size reflect that table, while D and trimming were determined from the DNA. This sample carries some 250,000 clones, 81% of them seen once, and the ten largest clones take roughly 7.9%. Sample: peripheral blood. The rearrangement joins TRBV4-1 to TRBJ1-1; maybe TRBD1 (5 bases). The TCR sequence derives from a woman aged 80 or older with acute or convalescent COVID-19. The CDR3: CASSQEIAGHTEAFF. The CDR3 DNA reads as TGCGCCAGCAGCCAAGAGATCGCAGGGCATACTGAAGCTTTCTTT.